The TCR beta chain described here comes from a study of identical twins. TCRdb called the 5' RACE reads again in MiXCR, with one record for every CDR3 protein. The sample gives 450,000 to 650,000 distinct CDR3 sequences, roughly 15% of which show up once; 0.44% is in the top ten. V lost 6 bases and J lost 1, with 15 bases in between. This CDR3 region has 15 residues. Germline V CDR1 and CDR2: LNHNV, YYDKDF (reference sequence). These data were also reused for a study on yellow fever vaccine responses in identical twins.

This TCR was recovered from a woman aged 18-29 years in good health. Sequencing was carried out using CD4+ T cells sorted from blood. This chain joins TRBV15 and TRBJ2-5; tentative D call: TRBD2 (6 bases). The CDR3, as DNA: TGTGCCACCAGGGTGGTAGCGGAACTCCAAGAGACCCAGTACTTC. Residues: CATRVVAELQETQYF.